This TCR beta chain was identified during a study of blood T cell repertoires in COVID-19. On the study more broadly: T cells, B-cell-depleted T cells, or PBMCs supplied cDNA or gDNA.

The V gene lost 6 bases and the J gene lost 0 bases, with 11 bases spanning the gap. Per germline, CDR1 SGHTA and CDR2 FQGNSA. The CDR3 spans 14 residues. Original handling: Researchers report that nucleated cell counts were estimated from reference gene primer amplification. Using immunoSEQ multiplex PCR, the repertoire was profiled, and TCRdb retains in-frame clones only, with some absent. V, J and clone size are taken as reported in that table, and D and trimming were inferred from the DNA itself. The sample has about 250,000 clones, over 70% seen once. Sequenced: peripheral blood. The TCR originated in a woman over 75 with acute or convalescent COVID-19. V is TRBV7-2 and J is TRBJ1-1, with D possibly matching TRBD1 (6 bases). CDR3 DNA sequence: TGTGCCAGCAGACAGGGCATTATGAACACTGAAGCTTTCTTT. This codes for CASRQGIMNTEAFF.